This T cell receptor beta chain is from a study of OX40 agonist ivuxolimab in advanced cancers. General study points: Near-lowest levels of clonal expansion characterized partial responders at 0.1-3.0 mg/kg. The expanded peripheral T cells' antigen specificity was not determined. Fewer expanded clones were found on average in CD4+ than in CD8+ T cells.

The repertoire was sequenced with immunoSEQ multiplex PCR; TCRdb's copy has only in-frame clones and lacks some. The repertoire holds about 76,000 clones, 85% seen once, with about 3.4% in the top ten. The CDR3 extends over 13 amino acids. CDR1 and CDR2 from the germline V gene are MNHNS and SASEGT. Trimming took 5 bases from V and 13 from J; bases not matched to a gene: 11. Excluded were patients having autoimmune disease history or systemic immunosuppression. On this clone itself: No antigen is known for it.

The rearrangement links TRBV6-1 to TRBJ1-1; 9 positions match TRBD1. This receptor was identified in an adult with an advanced solid tumor such as melanoma, head and neck, liver or kidney cancer. The sequencing here drew on CD4+ or CD8+ T cells sorted from blood, taken in a trial of the OX40 agonist ivuxolimab. CDR3 loop: CASSLRQGDKDFF. The CDR3, as DNA: TGTGCCAGCAGTCTCCGACAGGGGGATAAGGATTTCTTT.